The 2 T cell receptor beta chains in this list originate from one sample, sequenced in a study of OX40 agonist ivuxolimab in advanced cancers. This table comes from immunoSEQ multiplex PCR, and its TCRdb copy is limited to in-frame clones, with some not included. This sample carries about 110,000 clones, approximately 90% of them seen once, and the ten largest clones take over 0.6%. Sequenced material: CD4+ or CD8+ T cells sorted from blood, taken in a trial of the OX40 agonist ivuxolimab. The source is an adult with an advanced solid tumor such as melanoma, head and neck, liver or kidney cancer.

The chain joins TRBV6-5 to TRBJ2-7; weak D call: TRBD2 (6 bases). The CDR3 consists of 14 residues. The germline V gene encodes CDR1 MNHEY and CDR2 SVGAGI. V gave up 3 bases and J gave up 7 bases, with 16 bases separating them. DNA for the CDR3: TGTGCCAGCAGTTATCGGGGCGGGGCCAGTGAGCAGTACTTC. This translates into CASSYRGGASEQYF.

This chain uses TRBV25-1 with TRBJ1-1, with 8 bases fitting TRBD1. Germline CDR1 and CDR2: MGHDK and SYGVNS. V shed 8 bases and J 4 bases; nucleotides not matched to a gene: 6. This CDR3 has 13 amino acids. The CDR3 sequence: CASSQGAGTEAFF. DNA of the CDR3: TGTGCCAGCTCGCAGGGGGCGGGCACTGAAGCTTTCTTT.